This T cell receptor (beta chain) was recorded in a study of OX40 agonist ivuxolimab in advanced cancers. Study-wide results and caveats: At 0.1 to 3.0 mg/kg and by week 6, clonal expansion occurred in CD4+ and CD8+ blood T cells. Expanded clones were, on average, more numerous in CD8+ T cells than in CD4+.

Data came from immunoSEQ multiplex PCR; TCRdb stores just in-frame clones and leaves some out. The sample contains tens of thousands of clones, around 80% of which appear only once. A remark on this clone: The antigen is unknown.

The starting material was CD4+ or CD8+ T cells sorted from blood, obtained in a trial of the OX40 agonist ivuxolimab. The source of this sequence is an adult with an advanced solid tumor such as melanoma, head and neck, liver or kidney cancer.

The CDR3 nucleotides are TGTGCCAGTAGTTCAAGAAAAGGACTAAGCTCCTACAATGAGCAGTTCTTC. Protein sequence: CASSSRKGLSSYNEQFF. The rearrangement uses TRBV19 and TRBJ2-1; a weak D match, TRBD2 (6 bases). The CDR3 is 17 residues long. Germline V gene sequence: CDR1 LNHDA, CDR2 SQIVND (reference sequence). The V end was cut by 5 bases, the J end by 0 bases, with 17 bases between.